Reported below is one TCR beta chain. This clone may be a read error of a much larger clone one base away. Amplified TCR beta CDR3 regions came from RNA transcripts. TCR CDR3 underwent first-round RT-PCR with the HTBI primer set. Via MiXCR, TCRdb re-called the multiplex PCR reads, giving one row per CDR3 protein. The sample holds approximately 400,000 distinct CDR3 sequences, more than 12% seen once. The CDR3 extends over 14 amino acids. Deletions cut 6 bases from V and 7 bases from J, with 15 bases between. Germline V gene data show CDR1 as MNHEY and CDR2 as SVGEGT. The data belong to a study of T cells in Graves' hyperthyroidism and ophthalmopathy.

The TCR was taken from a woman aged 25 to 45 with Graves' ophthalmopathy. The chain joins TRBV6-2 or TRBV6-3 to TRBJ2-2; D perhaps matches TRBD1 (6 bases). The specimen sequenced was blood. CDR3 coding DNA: TGTGCCAGCAGCCGGGACACCCTGGGCGGGGAGCTGTTTTTT. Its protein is CASSRDTLGGELFF.